Sequencing of this T cell receptor (beta chain) was carried out in a study of cytomegalovirus exposure and HLA in healthy donors. Study conclusions and caveats: Researchers counted around 170 TCR beta chains as cytomegalovirus-associated.

J lost 5 bases, V lost 2 bases, and 5 bases had no gene match. Germline V gene sequence: CDR1 WSHSY, CDR2 SAAADI. The CDR3 length is 14 residues. PCR primers comprised 60 Vbeta and 13 Jbeta primers. The table came from immunoSEQ multiplex PCR; TCRdb's copy has only in-frame clones and leaves some out. There are under 200,000 clones in the sample; 65% to 85% occur only once, and 6.3% lies in the top ten. As concerns this clone: Its antigen is as yet unknown.

Sequences were obtained from PBMCs. This TCR derives from a male donor in good health and CMV-seropositive. The chain joins TRBV10-2 to TRBJ2-5; 7 bases line up with TRBD2. The CDR3 sequence: CASSESGGGETQYF. The CDR3 region has the DNA TGCGCCAGCAGTGAGAGTGGGGGAGGGGAGACCCAGTACTTC.